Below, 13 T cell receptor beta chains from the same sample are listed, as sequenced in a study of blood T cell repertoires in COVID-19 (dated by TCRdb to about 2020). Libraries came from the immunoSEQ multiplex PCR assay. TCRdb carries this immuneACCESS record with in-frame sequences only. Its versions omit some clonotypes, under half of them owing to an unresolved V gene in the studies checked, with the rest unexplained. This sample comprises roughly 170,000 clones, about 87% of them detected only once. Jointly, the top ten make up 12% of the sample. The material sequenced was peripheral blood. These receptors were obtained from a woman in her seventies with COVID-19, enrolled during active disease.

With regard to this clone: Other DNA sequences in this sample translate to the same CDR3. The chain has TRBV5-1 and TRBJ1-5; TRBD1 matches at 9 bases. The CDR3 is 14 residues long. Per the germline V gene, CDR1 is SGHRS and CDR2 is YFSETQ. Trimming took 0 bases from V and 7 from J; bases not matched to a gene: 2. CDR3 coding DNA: TGCGCCAGCAGCTTGGGACAGGGGGGACAGCCCCAGCATTTT. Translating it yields CASSLGQGGQPQHF.

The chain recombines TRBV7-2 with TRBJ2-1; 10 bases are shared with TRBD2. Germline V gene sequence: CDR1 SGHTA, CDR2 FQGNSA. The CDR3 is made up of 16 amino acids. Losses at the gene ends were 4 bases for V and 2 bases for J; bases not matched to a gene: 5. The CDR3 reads CASSSRTSGAYNEQFF. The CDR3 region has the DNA TGTGCCAGCAGCTCCAGAACTAGCGGGGCCTACAATGAGCAGTTCTTC.

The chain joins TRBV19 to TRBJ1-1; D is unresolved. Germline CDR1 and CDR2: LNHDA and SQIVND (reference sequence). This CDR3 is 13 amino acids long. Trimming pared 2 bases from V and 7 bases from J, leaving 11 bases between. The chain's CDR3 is CASSIFGGIEAFF. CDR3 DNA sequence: TGTGCCAGTAGTATATTTGGAGGCATTGAAGCTTTCTTT.

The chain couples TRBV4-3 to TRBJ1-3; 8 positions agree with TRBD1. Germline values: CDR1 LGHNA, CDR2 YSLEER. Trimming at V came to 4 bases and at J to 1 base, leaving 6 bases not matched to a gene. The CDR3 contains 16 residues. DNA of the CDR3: TGCGCCAGCAGCCCGGGGACAGGTAGTTCTGGAAACACCATATATTTT. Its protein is CASSPGTGSSGNTIYF.

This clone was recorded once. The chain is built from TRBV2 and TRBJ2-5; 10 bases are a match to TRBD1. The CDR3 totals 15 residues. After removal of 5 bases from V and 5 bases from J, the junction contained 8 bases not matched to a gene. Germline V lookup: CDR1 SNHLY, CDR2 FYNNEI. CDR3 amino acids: CASSLGDRGWETQYF. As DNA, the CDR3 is TGTGCCAGCAGTCTAGGGGACAGGGGTTGGGAGACCCAGTACTTC.

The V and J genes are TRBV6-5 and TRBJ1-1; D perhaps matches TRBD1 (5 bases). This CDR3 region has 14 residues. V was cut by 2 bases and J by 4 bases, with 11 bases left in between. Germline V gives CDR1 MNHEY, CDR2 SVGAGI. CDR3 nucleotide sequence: TGTGCCAGCAGTTACGTCCAGGACACCACTGAAGCTTTCTTT. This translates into CASSYVQDTTEAFF.

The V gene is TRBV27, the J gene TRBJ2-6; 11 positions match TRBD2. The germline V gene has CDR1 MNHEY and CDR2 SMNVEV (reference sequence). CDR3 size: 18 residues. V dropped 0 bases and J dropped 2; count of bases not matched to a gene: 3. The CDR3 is CASSLSSGRATGANVLTF. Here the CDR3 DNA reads TGTGCCAGCAGTTTATCTAGCGGGAGGGCCACTGGGGCCAACGTCCTGACTTTC.

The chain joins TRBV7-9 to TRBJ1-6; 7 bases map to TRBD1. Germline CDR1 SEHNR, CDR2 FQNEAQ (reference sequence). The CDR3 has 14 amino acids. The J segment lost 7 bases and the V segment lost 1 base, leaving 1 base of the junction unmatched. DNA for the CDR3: TGTGCCAGCAGCTTAGAGACAGGGAATTCACCCCTCCACTTT. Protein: CASSLETGNSPLHF.

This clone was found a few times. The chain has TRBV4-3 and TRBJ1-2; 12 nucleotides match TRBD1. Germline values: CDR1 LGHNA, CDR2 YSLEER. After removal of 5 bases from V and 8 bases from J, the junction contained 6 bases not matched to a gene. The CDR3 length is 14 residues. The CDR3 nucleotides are TGCGCCAGCAGCGGGACAGGGGGCGTTGGGGGCTACACCTTC. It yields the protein CASSGTGGVGGYTF.

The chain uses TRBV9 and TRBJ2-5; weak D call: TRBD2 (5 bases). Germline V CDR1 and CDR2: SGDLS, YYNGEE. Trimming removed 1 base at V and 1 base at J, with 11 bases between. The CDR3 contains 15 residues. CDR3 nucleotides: TGTGCCAGCAGCGTATTCGCGGGTAGCCAAGAGACCCAGTACTTC. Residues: CASSVFAGSQETQYF.

CDR3 sequence: CASSERADSRYSNQPQHF. CDR3 DNA: TGTGCCAGCAGTGAAAGAGCAGACTCGCGGTATAGCAATCAGCCCCAGCATTTT. V gene TRBV6-1 combines with J gene TRBJ1-5; no reliable D call. This CDR3 is built from 18 residues. Germline assignment: CDR1 MNHNS and CDR2 SASEGT. V was cut by 2 bases and J by 0 bases, with 17 bases left in between.

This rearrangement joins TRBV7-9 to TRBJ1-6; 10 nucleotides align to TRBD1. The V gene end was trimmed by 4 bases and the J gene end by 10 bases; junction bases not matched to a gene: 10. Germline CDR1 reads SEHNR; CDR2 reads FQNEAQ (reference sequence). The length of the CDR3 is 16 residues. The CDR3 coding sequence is TGTGCCAGCAGCTCAGCCCCCCCGGGACAGGGGTCACCCCTCCACTTT. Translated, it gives CASSSAPPGQGSPLHF.

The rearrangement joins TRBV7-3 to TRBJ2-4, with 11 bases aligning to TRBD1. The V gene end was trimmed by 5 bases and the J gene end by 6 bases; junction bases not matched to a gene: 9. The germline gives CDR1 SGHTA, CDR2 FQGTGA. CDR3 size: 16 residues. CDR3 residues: CASSPRGGTGGNIQYF. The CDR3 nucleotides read TGTGCCAGCAGCCCGAGGGGCGGGACAGGGGGAAACATTCAGTACTTC.